These T cell receptor beta chains were read from a single sample in a study of blood T cell repertoires in COVID-19. The table came from immunoSEQ multiplex PCR; TCRdb's copy has only in-frame clones and leaves some out. The sample includes roughly 200,000 clones, about 87% of them seen just once. Sequencing used PBMCs or T cells enriched from blood (not recorded which). The receptors come from a woman younger than 45 who had recovered from COVID-19. Both conserved end residues are part of each CDR3. The order of the fields is CDR3 length, clone size, D gene, V gene, J gene, CDR3 DNA, CDR3 protein. D genes are given only for firm matches. Not all rows give a size; the values are once, few, many and, for expanded clones, a class.

13	NA	NA	TRBV7-7	TRBJ2-1	TGTGCTAGCAGCCTGACAGGGACTGATGAGCAGTTCTTC	CASSLTGTDEQFF
14	NA	NA	TRBV4-1	TRBJ1-2	TGCGCCAGCAGCCAAGATTCAACAGCCTATGGCTACACCTTC	CASSQDSTAYGYTF
17	NA	NA	TRBV18	TRBJ2-7	TGTGCCAGCTCACCGAGGGCGGGGGACACTTTTCCCTACGAGCAGTACTTC	CASSPRAGDTFPYEQYF
13	once	NA	TRBV5-4	TRBJ1-2	TGTGCCAGCAGCTTTAATTCTAACTATGGCTACACCTTC	CASSFNSNYGYTF
16	NA	TRBD2	TRBV11-1	TRBJ2-5	TGTGCCAGCAGCTCTTGGACTAGCGGGGAAAAAGAGACCCAGTACTTC	CASSSWTSGEKETQYF
15	NA	NA	TRBV25-1	TRBJ1-1	TGTGCCAGCAGTGGGCCTCTGGGCTTAAACACTGAAGCTTTCTTT	CASSGPLGLNTEAFF
13	once	NA	TRBV7-9	TRBJ2-7	TGTGCCAGCAGCTTATCGGACAGCTACGAGCAGTACTTC	CASSLSDSYEQYF
14	NA	NA	TRBV18	TRBJ1-2	TGTGCCAGCTCACCACCAGGACAAGGTGCAGGCTACACCTTC	CASSPPGQGAGYTF
16	NA	NA	TRBV7-2	TRBJ2-5	TGTGCCAGCAGCTTAGGGGGCCAGCCCTTAAGAGAGACCCAGTACTTC	CASSLGGQPLRETQYF
15	NA	TRBD2	TRBV18	TRBJ2-7	TGTGCCAGCTCACCACCGAACCGGGGGGGCCTCGAGCAGTACTTC	CASSPPNRGGLEQYF
13	NA	NA	TRBV6-5	TRBJ1-1	TGTGCCAGCAGCCTACAGGGAAACACTGAAGCTTTCTTT	CASSLQGNTEAFF
13	NA	TRBD1	TRBV7-9	TRBJ1-5	TGTGCCAGCAGCGCCCCAGGGGGTCAGCCCCAGCATTTT	CASSAPGGQPQHF
14	NA	NA	TRBV19	TRBJ1-5	TGTGCCAGTAGTAAGGCGGGGCCCCATCAGCCCCAGCATTTT	CASSKAGPHQPQHF
13	NA	NA	TRBV12-3/TRBV12-4	TRBJ2-7	TGTGCCAGCAGCCCCTTGGCCCTCTACGAGCAGTACTTC	CASSPLALYEQYF
13	NA	NA	TRBV10-3	TRBJ1-1	TGTGCCATCAGTGGGCACCTGAACACTGAAGCTTTCTTT	CAISGHLNTEAFF
15	NA	TRBD1	TRBV19	TRBJ1-2	TGTGCCAGTAGTGTGACAGGGGGCTCTTCCTATGGCTACACCTTC	CASSVTGGSSYGYTF